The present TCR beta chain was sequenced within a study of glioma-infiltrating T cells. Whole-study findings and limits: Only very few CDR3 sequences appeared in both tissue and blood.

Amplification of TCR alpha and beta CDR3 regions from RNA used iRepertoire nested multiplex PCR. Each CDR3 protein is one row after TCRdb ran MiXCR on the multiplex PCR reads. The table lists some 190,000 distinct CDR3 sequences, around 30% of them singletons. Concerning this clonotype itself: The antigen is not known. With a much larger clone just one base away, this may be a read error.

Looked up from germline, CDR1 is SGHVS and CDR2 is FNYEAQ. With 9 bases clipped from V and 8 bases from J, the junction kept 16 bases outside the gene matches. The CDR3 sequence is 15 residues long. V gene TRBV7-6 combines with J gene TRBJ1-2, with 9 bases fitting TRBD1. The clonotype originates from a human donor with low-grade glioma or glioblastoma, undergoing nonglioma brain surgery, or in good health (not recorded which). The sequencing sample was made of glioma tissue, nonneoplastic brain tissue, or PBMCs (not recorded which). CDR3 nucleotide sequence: TGTGCCAGAAGCCCCGTACCGGGACAGGGAATCGGCTACACCTTC. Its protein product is CARSPVPGQGIGYTF.